Listed below are T cell receptor beta chains from one sample, sequenced in a study of beta chain features in type 1 diabetes. Method: immunoSEQ multiplex PCR; TCRdb's copy keeps in-frame clones and lacks some. The sample lists 200,000 to 300,000 clones, 25% to 35% occurring once. Sequencing used central memory CD4+ T cells from blood. The receptors come from a man aged 25-45 years in good health. CDR3s include the opening cysteine and the closing phenylalanine or tryptophan. The D gene is left open where the match is weak. Some rows have no size entry. The others give once, few or many, or a class for an expanded clone.

clone_size,d_call,v_call,j_call,cdr3_nt,cdr3_aa
.,.,TRBV7-2,TRBJ2-2,TGTGCCAGCAGCTTAGATGGAGTTGTCACCGGGGAGCTGTTTTTT,CASSLDGVVTGELFF
few,.,TRBV18,TRBJ2-3,TGTGCCAGCTCACCAGAAAACACAGATACGCAGTATTTT,CASSPENTDTQYF
.,.,TRBV20-1,TRBJ2-1,TGCAGTGCCCTCCTTTGGAATGAGCAGTTCTTC,CSALLWNEQFF
.,.,TRBV9,TRBJ2-3,TGTGCCAGCAATGAGGGCGGGACCCTCACAGATACGCAGTATTTT,CASNEGGTLTDTQYF
.,TRBD1,TRBV18,TRBJ2-6,TGTGCCAGCTCACCGGCTACAGGGGGCTCTGGGGCCAACGTCCTGACTTTC,CASSPATGGSGANVLTF
.,.,TRBV4-2,TRBJ1-6,TGTGCCAGCAGCCAACGGACTGATAATTCACCCCTCCACTTT,CASSQRTDNSPLHF
.,TRBD2,TRBV6-5,TRBJ2-1,TGTGCCAGCAGGGAGACTAGCGGCCTCGGTGAGCAGTTCTTC,CASRETSGLGEQFF
few,TRBD2,TRBV4-3,TRBJ2-3,TGCGCCAGCAGCCAAGAGGGACTAGCGGGAAGAGATACGCAGTATTTT,CASSQEGLAGRDTQYF
.,TRBD1,TRBV30,TRBJ1-4,TGTGCCTGGACGACAGGGCTGACGAAAAAACTGTTTTTT,CAWTTGLTKKLFF
many,.,TRBV4-2,TRBJ1-2,TGTGCCAGCAGCCAGCAGGGAGTCTATGGCTACACCTTC,CASSQQGVYGYTF
.,.,TRBV4-3,TRBJ2-1,TGCGCCAGCAGCCAAGGGCCAGACAATGAGCAGTTCTTC,CASSQGPDNEQFF
.,.,TRBV15,TRBJ2-1,TGTGCCACCAGCAGAGATAACGCTGATGAGCAGTTCTTC,CATSRDNADEQFF
once,.,TRBV20-1,TRBJ2-7,TGCAGTGCTAGGCCAGACTACGAGCAGTACTTC,CSARPDYEQYF
.,.,TRBV7-9,TRBJ2-7,TGTGCCAGCAGCCTATCAAGGCCCGCCGGGGAGCAGTACTTC,CASSLSRPAGEQYF
.,TRBD1,TRBV18,TRBJ2-1,TGTGCCAGCTCACCAGGGACAGGGTCCAATGAGCAGTTCTTC,CASSPGTGSNEQFF
few,.,TRBV7-9,TRBJ2-3,TGTGCCAGCAGCTTAGGCGGGACAGCAACAGATACGCAGTATTTT,CASSLGGTATDTQYF
.,.,TRBV6-1,TRBJ2-7,TGTGCCAGCACCCAACCGACATCCTACGAGCAGTACTTC,CASTQPTSYEQYF
few,TRBD1,TRBV5-1,TRBJ2-1,TGCGCCAGCAACCGGGACAGGGCGATCGAGCAGTTCTTC,CASNRDRAIEQFF
.,TRBD2,TRBV7-2,TRBJ2-1,TGTGCCAGCAGCTTGACTAGCGTCAATGAGCAGTTCTTC,CASSLTSVNEQFF
few,.,TRBV29-1,TRBJ2-3,TGCAGCGTTGAAGGGATCGCTAGCACAGATACGCAGTATTTT,CSVEGIASTDTQYF
many,.,TRBV7-9,TRBJ2-6,TGTGCCAGCAGCCCACAGGGACCTGGGGCCAACGTCCTGACTTTC,CASSPQGPGANVLTF
.,TRBD2,TRBV4-3,TRBJ2-1,TGCGCCAGCAGCCAAGATAGGTGGATTAGCGGGAGGGTCTTC,CASSQDRWISGRVF
.,TRBD1,TRBV5-6,TRBJ1-1,TGTGCCAGCAGCTTGCGGGCTAGGACAGGCGCTCGGGTCTTCTTT,CASSLRARTGARVFF
.,.,TRBV28,TRBJ1-2,TGTGCCAGCAGCACAGCCCTCTATGGCTACACCTTC,CASSTALYGYTF
few,.,TRBV9,TRBJ1-1,TGTGCCAGCAGCGTAGATGGGGGCGAATCAGCTTTCTTT,CASSVDGGESAFF
.,.,TRBV5-4,TRBJ1-1,TGTGCCAGCAGCCCAAGAGCAGGACCTTGGGTCACTGAAGCTTTCTTT,CASSPRAGPWVTEAFF
.,.,TRBV7-9,TRBJ2-1,TGTGCCAGCAGCGTGATGGCGGGACATGAGCAGTTCTTC,CASSVMAGHEQFF
.,.,TRBV19,TRBJ2-1,TGTGCCAGTAGTGGTTGGTTCGGCTACAATGAGCAGTTCTTC,CASSGWFGYNEQFF
.,.,TRBV4-1,TRBJ2-1,TGCGCCAGCAGCCAAGAGCGGACCGCGACGGGGTCCTACAATGAGCAGTTCTTC,CASSQERTATGSYNEQFF
.,.,TRBV11-2,TRBJ2-5,TGTGCCAGCAGCTCTAGGACTGGGGGAGAGACCCAGTACTTC,CASSSRTGGETQYF
.,.,TRBV9,TRBJ1-4,TGTGCCAGCAGCCTCGCGGGGGACCGTACCTTTGAAAAACTGTTTTTT,CASSLAGDRTFEKLFF
.,.,TRBV7-9,TRBJ2-1,TGTGCCAGCAGCTTAGTGGGCCGGAGGGTCTTC,CASSLVGRRVF
few,.,TRBV19,TRBJ1-1,TGTGCCACCGTGGAGGGGGGACATCGGAACACTGAAGCTTTCTTT,CATVEGGHRNTEAFF
few,TRBD1,TRBV30,TRBJ2-7,TGTGCCTATGCCAAAAGACCGGGACAGGGGGCCTACGAGCAGTACTTC,CAYAKRPGQGAYEQYF
.,.,TRBV5-1,TRBJ2-7,TGCGCCAGCAAAGATAGCGGCTCCTACGAGCAGTACTTC,CASKDSGSYEQYF
few,TRBD2,TRBV7-8,TRBJ2-3,TGTGCCAGCAGCGTGAATAGCGGGAGTAGCTCAGATACGCAGTATTTT,CASSVNSGSSSDTQYF
.,.,TRBV23-1,TRBJ2-1,TGCGCCAGCAGACCCCAGCGGGCCGAGAAGTTCTTC,CASRPQRAEKFF
.,TRBD2,TRBV29-1,TRBJ2-7,TGCAGCGTTGAGGCGGGAGGGGGTTACGAGCAGTACTTC,CSVEAGGGYEQYF
.,.,TRBV29-1,TRBJ1-1,TGCAGCGTTGTTGATATGAACACTGAAGCTTTCTTT,CSVVDMNTEAFF
.,TRBD1,TRBV28,TRBJ2-7,TGTGCCAGCAGGTCACCAGTCCAGGGGGCAAACTCCTACGAGCAGTACTTC,CASRSPVQGANSYEQYF
many,.,TRBV10-3,TRBJ1-2,TGTGCCATCAGTGAGAGGCGCTATGGCTACACCTTC,CAISERRYGYTF
.,TRBD1,TRBV2,TRBJ2-3,TGTGCCAGCAGGGACAGGGGCTTCGGTACGCAGTATTTT,CASRDRGFGTQYF
many,.,TRBV27,TRBJ1-5,TGTGCCAGCAGTCCGGAAGCCAGCAATCAGCCCCAGCATTTT,CASSPEASNQPQHF
few,.,TRBV7-9,TRBJ2-7,TGTGCCAGCAGCTTATCAGGGTACTACGAGCAGTACTTC,CASSLSGYYEQYF
.,TRBD2,TRBV28,TRBJ2-1,TGTGCCAGCAGTTGGACTAGCGGGAGCAATGAGCAGTTCTTC,CASSWTSGSNEQFF
.,TRBD1,TRBV5-1,TRBJ2-7,TGCGCCAGCATCCCTGGTCCCGGGACAGGGAACGAGCAGTACTTC,CASIPGPGTGNEQYF
many,.,TRBV10-1,TRBJ2-3,TGCGCCAGCAGTGAGGGCAAGGGTGCTACGCAGTATTTT,CASSEGKGATQYF
.,.,TRBV7-2,TRBJ2-2,TGTGCCAGCAGCTTAGTCAGTCACGGCACCGGGGAGCTGTTTTTT,CASSLVSHGTGELFF